This entry is about one T cell receptor beta chain. This clone was observed many times. Its antigen is not yet known. Within one base of it there is no much larger clone, and no base qualities were kept. Before undergoing thyroid surgery, none of the patients had been given any kind of treatment. Using T-cell receptor beta sequencing, the study looked back at clinical samples from patients collected from about 2011 to 2019. This entry is derived from a study of metastatic and nonmetastatic thyroid tumors (TCRdb year 2020). Broadly, across the study: For patients with malignant and with benign thyroid disease, the researchers compared repertoires between peripheral blood samples and tumor or nodule tissue samples.

The paper as a whole reports these results and caveats: In both blood and tumor samples, malignant tumors were reported to have significantly higher TCR beta diversity than benign nodules.

The germline V gene specifies MGHRA as CDR1 and YSYEKL as CDR2. V trim: 4 bases; J trim: 12 bases; unmatched bases: 13. The CDR3 measures 17 amino acids from cysteine to phenylalanine. Left in the record is the CDR3 DNA by itself, 51 bases read in frame from the first base. The library relied on PCR. Sequenced on an Illumina HiSeq 4000. High-throughput sequencing was used to profile the TCR beta-chain CDR3 region of every patient. In the paper's pipeline: CDR3 differences across clinicopathological groups were used to build a classifier for discriminating distant-metastatic papillary thyroid cancer patients. To measure repertoire diversity the researchers used the Shannon index, while the Morisita-Horn index served to gauge how similar the tumor and blood repertoires were. TCRdb handled the public reads itself, with Q25 trimming in fastp and clone calling in MiXCR, and kept productive beta chains. TCRdb's processing, not the authors' own work, is the source of the V and J calls. Here the sample has about 20,000 clones; under 30% occur a single time. The ten largest clones add up to 71% of the sample.

The sequence was obtained from a male donor with papillary thyroid cancer or a benign thyroid nodule (not recorded which). Some clones in this sample may be carry-over from other donors' samples. Recombination linked TRBV4-1 to TRBJ2-1; TRBD2 lines up with 15 middle nucleotides. The sequencing sample was made of blood. The CDR3 region has the sequence CASSRGLAGGPGLWQFF. The nucleotide sequence reads TGCGCCAGCAGCCGGGGACTAGCGGGAGGTCCTGGGCTATGGCAGTTCTTC.